This entry describes one T cell receptor beta chain. Here immunoSEQ multiplex PCR was the method, and the copy in TCRdb shows in-frame clones only, minus some. Of about 40,000 clones in the sample, around 82% were seen once. At cycle 4 day 1, cycle 7 day 1, and baseline, blood was sampled. The data derive from a study of OX40 agonist ivuxolimab in advanced cancers. Overall study context: Previous treatment with anti-PD-1, anti-PD-L1 or anti-CTLA-4 therapy was allowed; about 40% had received some.

This CDR3 region has 15 residues. The V gene's germline CDR1 is SGHDT and CDR2 YYEEEE. Trimming pared 2 bases from V and 4 bases from J, leaving 15 bases between. The chain has TRBV5-6 and TRBJ1-1; D is undetermined. The source is an adult with an advanced solid tumor such as melanoma, head and neck, liver or kidney cancer. Specimen: CD4+ or CD8+ T cells sorted from blood, collected in a trial of the OX40 agonist ivuxolimab. The DNA for the CDR3 is TGTGCCAGCAGCTTCGTACGAAGTTGGAGCACTGAAGCTTTCTTT. Amino acid sequence: CASSFVRSWSTEAFF.